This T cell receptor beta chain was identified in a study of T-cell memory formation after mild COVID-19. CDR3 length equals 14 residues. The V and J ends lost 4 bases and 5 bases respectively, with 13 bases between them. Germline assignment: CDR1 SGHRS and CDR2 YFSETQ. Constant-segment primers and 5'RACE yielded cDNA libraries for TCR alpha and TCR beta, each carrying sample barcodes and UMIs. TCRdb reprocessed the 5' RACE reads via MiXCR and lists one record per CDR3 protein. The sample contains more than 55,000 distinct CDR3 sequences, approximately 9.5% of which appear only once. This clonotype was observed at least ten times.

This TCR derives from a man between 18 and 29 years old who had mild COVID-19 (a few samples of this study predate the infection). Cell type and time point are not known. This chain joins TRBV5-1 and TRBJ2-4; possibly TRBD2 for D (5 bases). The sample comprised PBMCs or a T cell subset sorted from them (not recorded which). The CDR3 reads CASSPPGLENIQYF. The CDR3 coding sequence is TGCGCCAGCAGCCCCCCGGGGTTGGAAAACATTCAGTACTTC.